This T cell receptor (beta chain) came from a study of PD-1 blockade in classical Hodgkin lymphoma. Across the study: Each patient was given nivolumab 3 mg/kg through a vein every 2 weeks.

Concerning this clone itself: Its specificity is not known.

Relapse after autologous stem cell transplantation occurred in every patient, and brentuximab vedotin exposure varied. Magnetic negative selection served to purify CD4+ T cells out of PBMCs that had been thawed. Clones were read by immunoSEQ multiplex PCR, and TCRdb kept only the in-frame ones, dropping some. The table lists about 7,600 clones, 60% to 80% of them singletons. Study-level points and caveats: Baseline diversity in complete responders resembled that of newly diagnosed patients. The drivers behind the repertoire differences, possibly disease activity or prior therapy, remain undefined.

Losses at the gene ends were 0 bases for V and 6 bases for J; bases not matched to a gene: 6. CDR1 is SGHKS and CDR2 is YYEKEE in the germline V gene (reference sequence). The CDR3 is 16 residues long. Sequencing used CD4+ T cells from blood, obtained at baseline. The sequence derives from a human donor with classical Hodgkin lymphoma. This chain links TRBV5-5 with TRBJ2-3; 11 bases match TRBD2. The CDR3 loop is CASSLGGASGGDTQYF. The CDR3, as DNA: TGTGCCAGCAGCTTGGGAGGCGCTAGCGGGGGGGATACGCAGTATTTT.